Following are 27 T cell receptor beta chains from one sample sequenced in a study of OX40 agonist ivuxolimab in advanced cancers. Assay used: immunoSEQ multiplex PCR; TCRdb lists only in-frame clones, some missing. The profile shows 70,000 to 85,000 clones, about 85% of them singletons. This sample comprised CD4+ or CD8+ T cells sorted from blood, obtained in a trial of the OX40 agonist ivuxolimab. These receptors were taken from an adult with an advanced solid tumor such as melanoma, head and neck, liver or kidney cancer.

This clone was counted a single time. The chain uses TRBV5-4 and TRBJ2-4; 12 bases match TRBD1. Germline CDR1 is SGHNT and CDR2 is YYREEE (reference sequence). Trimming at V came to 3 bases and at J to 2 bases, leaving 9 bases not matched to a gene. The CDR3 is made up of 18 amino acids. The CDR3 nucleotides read TGTGCCAGCAGCTCGGGGACAGGGGGCTTCTCGACCAAAAACATTCAGTACTTC. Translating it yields CASSSGTGGFSTKNIQYF.

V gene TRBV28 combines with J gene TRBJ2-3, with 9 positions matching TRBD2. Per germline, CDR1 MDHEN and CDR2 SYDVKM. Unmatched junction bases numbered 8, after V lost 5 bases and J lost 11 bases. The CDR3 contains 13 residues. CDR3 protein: CASSRSAAGGQYF. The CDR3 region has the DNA TGTGCCAGCAGTCGGTCGGCAGCGGGGGGGCAGTATTTT.

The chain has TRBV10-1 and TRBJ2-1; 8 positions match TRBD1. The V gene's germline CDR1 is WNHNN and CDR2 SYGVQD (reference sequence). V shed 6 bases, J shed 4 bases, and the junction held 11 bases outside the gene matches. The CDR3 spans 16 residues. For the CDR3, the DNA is TGCGCCAGCAGGGGGTTTATCAGGACAGGGTACAATGAGCAGTTCTTC. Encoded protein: CASRGFIRTGYNEQFF.

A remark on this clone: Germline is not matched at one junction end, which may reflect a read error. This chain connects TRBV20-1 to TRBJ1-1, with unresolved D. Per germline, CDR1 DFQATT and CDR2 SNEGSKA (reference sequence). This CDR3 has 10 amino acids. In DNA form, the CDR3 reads TGCAGTGCTAGAGACGTTAGCCAACCTTTT. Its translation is CSARDVSQPF.

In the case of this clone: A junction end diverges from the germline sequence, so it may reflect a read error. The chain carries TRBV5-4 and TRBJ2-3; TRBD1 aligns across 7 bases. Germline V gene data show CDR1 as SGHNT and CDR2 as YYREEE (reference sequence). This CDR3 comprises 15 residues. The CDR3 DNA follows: TGTGCCAGCCGCTTCCAGGGACAGAGCACAGATACGCAGTATTTT. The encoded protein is CASRFQGQSTDTQYF.

The CDR3 region is CASSLGTRPYEQYF. The CDR3 DNA is TGTGCCAGCAGCTTGGGTACCCGTCCTTACGAGCAGTACTTC. This rearrangement joins TRBV11-2 to TRBJ2-7; D ambiguous. Germline V gives CDR1 SGHAT, CDR2 FQNNGV. This CDR3 has 14 amino acids. V lost 3 bases and J 4 bases, leaving 13 bases between the germline ends.

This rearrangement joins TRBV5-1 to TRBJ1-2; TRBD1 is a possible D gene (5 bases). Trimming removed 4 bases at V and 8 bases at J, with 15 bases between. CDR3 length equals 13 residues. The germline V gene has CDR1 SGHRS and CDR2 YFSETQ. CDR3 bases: TGCGCCAGCAGCCCCGGGACCGTGGGGGGCTACACCTTC. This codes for CASSPGTVGGYTF. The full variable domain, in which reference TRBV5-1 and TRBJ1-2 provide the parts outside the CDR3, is KAGVTQTPRYLIKTRGQQVTLSCSPISGHRSVSWYQQTPGQGLQFLFEYFSETQRNKGNFPGRFSGRQFSNSRSEMNVSTLELGDSALYLCASSPGTVGGYTFGSGTRLTVV.

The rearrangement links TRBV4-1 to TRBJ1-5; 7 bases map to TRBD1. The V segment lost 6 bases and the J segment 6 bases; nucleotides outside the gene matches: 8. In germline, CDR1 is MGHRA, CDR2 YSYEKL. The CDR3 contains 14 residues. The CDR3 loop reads CASSLDREGQPQHF. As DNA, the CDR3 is TGCGCCAGCAGTTTAGACAGGGAGGGTCAGCCCCAGCATTTT.

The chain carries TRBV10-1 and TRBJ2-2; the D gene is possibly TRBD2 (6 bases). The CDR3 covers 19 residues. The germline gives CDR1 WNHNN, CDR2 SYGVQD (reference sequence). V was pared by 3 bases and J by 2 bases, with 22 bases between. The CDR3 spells CASSDLPGLYRFNTGELFF. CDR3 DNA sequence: TGCGCCAGCAGTGACTTACCGGGACTTTACCGATTTAACACCGGGGAGCTGTTTTTT.

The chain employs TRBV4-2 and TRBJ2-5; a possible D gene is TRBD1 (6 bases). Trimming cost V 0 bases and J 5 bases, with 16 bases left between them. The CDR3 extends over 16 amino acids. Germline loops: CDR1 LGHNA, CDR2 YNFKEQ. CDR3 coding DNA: TGTGCCAGCAGCCAAGATGCAGGGGATCCGCCGGAGACCCAGTACTTC. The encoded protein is CASSQDAGDPPETQYF.

In DNA, the CDR3 is TGTGCCAGCAGTCTGACGGTCTCTGGAAACACCATATATTTT. It translates to CASSLTVSGNTIYF. This chain joins TRBV28 and TRBJ1-3; no clear D. Germline V gene data show CDR1 as MDHEN and CDR2 as SYDVKM. V lost 5 bases to trimming and J lost 0 bases, with 8 bases between them. The CDR3 totals 14 residues.

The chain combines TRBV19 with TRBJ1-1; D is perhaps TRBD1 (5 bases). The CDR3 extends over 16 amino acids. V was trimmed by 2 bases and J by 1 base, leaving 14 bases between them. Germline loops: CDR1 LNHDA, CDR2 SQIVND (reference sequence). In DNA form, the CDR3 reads TGTGCCAGTAGTATACTTCGGACAAGCCCGAACACTGAAGCTTTCTTT. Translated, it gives CASSILRTSPNTEAFF.

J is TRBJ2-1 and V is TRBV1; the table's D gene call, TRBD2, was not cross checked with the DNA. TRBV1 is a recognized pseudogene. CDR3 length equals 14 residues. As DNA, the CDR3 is TGCACCAGCAGCCAAGAAGGTCCGCGGGGTGAGCAGTTCTTC. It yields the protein CTSSQEGPRGEQFF.

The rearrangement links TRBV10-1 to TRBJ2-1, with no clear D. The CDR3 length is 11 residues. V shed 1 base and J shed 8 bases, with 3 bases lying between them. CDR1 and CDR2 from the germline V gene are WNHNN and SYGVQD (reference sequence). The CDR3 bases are TGCGCCAGCAGTGAGTTAGATGAGCAGTTCTTC. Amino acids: CASSELDEQFF.

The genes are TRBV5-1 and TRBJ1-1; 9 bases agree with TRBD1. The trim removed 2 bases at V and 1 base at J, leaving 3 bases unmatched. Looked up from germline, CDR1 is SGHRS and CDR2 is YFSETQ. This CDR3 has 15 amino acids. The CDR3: CASSLEQGANTEAFF. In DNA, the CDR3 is TGCGCCAGCAGCTTAGAACAGGGGGCGAACACTGAAGCTTTCTTT.

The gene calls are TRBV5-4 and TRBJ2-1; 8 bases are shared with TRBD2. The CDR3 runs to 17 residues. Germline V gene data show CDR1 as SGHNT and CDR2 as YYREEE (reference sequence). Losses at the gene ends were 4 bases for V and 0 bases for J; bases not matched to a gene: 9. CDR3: CASSPGLALSSYNEQFF. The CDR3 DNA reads TGTGCCAGCAGCCCCGGACTAGCCCTAAGCTCCTACAATGAGCAGTTCTTC.

CDR3 loop: CSAEGQGSTDTQYF. In DNA, the CDR3 is TGCAGCGCCGAGGGACAGGGCTCCACAGATACGCAGTATTTT. The chain has TRBV29-1 and TRBJ2-3, with 9 bases identical to TRBD1. This CDR3 has 14 residues. Per germline, CDR1 SQVTM and CDR2 ANQGSEA. Trimming took 7 bases from V and 2 from J; bases not matched to a gene: 7.

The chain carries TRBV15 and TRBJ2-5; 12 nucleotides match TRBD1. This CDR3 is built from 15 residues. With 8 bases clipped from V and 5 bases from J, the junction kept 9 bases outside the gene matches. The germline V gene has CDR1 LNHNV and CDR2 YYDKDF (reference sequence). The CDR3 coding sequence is TGTGCCACCGATCGGGACAGGGGGCAATGGGAGACCCAGTACTTC. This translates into CATDRDRGQWETQYF. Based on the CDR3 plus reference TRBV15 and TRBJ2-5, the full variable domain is DAMVIQNPRYQVTQFGKPVTLSCSQTLNHNVMYWYQQKSSQAPKLLFHYYDKDFNNEADTPDNFQSRRPNTSFCFLDIRSPGLGDTAMYLCATDRDRGQWETQYFGPGTRLLVL.

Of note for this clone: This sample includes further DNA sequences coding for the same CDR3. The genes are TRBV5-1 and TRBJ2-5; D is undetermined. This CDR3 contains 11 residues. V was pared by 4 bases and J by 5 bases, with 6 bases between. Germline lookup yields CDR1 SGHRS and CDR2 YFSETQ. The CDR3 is CASSLAETQYF. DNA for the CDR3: TGCGCCAGCAGCCTTGCGGAGACCCAGTACTTC.

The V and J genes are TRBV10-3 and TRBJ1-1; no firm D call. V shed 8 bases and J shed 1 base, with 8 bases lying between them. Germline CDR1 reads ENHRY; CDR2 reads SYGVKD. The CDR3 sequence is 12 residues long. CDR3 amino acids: CAIDSGNTEAFF. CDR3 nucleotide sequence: TGTGCCATCGATAGCGGGAACACTGAAGCTTTCTTT.

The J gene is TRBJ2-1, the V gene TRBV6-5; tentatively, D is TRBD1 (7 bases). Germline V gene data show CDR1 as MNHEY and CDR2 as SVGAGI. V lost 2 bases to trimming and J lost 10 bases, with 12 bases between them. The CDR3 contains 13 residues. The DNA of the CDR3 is TGTGCCAGCAGTTACCGGGAGACAGGGGAGCAGTTCTTC. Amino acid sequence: CASSYRETGEQFF.

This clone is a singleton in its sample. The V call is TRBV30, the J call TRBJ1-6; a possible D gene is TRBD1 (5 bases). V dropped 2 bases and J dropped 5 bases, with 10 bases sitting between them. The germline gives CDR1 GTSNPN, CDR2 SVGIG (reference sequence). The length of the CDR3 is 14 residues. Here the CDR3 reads CAWSRGGNNSPLHF. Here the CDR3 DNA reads TGTGCCTGGAGTCGGGGCGGGAATAATTCACCCCTCCACTTT.

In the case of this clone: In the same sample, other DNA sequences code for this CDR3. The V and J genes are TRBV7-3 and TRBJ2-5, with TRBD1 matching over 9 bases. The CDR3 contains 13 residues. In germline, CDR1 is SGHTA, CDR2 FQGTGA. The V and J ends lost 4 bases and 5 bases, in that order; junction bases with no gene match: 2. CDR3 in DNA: TGTGCCAGCAGCTCAGGACAGGGGGAGACCCAGTACTTC. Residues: CASSSGQGETQYF.

For the CDR3, the DNA is TGTGCCAGCAGCCATCGCGGGGGCGCGGCTTCTGTCTATGGCTACACCTTC. Translating it yields CASSHRGGAASVYGYTF. The chain recombines TRBV7-9 with TRBJ1-2, with a tentative D call TRBD1 (6 bases). Germline V gene data show CDR1 as SEHNR and CDR2 as FQNEAQ (reference sequence). Between the trimmed V and J ends, which lost 5 bases and 4 bases, there was a span of 23 bases. The CDR3 has 17 residues.

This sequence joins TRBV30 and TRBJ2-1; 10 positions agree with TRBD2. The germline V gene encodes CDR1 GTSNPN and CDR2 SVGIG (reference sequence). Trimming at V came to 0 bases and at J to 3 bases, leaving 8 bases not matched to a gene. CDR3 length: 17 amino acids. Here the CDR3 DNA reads TGTGCCTGGAGTGTAAAGCGGGGGGGCCATTACTACAATGAGCAGTTCTTC. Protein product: CAWSVKRGGHYYNEQFF.

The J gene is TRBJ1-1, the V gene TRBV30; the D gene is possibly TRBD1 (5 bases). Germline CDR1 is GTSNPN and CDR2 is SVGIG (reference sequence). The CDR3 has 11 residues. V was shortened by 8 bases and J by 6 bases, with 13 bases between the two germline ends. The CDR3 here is CALKKGSEAFF. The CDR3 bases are TGTGCCCTTAAAAAGGGGTCTGAAGCTTTCTTT.

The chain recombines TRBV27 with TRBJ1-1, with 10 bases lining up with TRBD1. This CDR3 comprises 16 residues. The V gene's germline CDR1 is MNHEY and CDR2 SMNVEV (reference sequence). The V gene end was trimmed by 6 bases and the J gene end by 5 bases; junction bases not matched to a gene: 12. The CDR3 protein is CASSTWTGGMRTEAFF. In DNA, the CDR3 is TGTGCCAGCAGCACCTGGACAGGGGGAATGAGGACTGAAGCTTTCTTT.